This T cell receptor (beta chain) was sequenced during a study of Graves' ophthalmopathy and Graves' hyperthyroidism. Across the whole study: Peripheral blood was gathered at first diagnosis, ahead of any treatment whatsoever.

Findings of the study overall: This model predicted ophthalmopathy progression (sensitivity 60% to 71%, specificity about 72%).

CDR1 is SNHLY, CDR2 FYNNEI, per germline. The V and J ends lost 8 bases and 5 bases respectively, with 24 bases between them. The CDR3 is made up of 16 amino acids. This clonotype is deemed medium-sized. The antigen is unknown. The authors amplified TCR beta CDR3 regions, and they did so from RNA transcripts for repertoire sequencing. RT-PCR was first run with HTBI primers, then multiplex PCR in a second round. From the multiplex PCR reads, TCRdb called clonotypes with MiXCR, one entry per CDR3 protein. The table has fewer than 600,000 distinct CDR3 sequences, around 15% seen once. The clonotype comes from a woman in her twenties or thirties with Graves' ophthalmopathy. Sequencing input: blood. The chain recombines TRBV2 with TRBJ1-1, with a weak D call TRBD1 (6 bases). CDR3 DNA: TGTGCCAGCGAAACAGGGACTTCGTTCTTGGGGACTGAAGCTTTCTTT. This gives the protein CASETGTSFLGTEAFF.